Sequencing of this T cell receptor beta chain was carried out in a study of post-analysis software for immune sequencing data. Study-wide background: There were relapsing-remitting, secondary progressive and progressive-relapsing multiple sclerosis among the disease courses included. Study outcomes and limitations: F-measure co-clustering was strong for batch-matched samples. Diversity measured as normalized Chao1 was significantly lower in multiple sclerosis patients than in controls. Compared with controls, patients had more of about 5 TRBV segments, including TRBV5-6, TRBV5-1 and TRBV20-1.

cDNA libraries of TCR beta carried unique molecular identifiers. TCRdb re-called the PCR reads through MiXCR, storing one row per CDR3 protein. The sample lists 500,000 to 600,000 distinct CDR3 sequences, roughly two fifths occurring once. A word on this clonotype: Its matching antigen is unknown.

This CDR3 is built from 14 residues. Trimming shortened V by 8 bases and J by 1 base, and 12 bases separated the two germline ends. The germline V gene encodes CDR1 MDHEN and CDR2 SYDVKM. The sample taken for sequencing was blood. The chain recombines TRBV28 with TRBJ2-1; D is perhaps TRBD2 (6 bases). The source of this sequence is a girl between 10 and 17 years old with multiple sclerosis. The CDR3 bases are TGTGCCAGCGTCGGAGGGGAATCCTACAATGAGCAGTTCTTC. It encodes CASVGGESYNEQFF.